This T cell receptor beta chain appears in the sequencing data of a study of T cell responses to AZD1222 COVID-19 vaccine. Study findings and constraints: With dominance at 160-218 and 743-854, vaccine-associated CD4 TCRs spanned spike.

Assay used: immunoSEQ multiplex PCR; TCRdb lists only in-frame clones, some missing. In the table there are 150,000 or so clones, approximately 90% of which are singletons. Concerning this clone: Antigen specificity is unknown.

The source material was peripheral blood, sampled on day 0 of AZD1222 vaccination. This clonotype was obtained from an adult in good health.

The CDR3 DNA reads TGTGCCAGCAGCCACGGCGGGGCGAGGACTAGCACATACAATGAGCAGTTCTTC. It encodes CASSHGGARTSTYNEQFF. This chain uses TRBV28 with TRBJ2-1; 8 positions agree with TRBD2. This CDR3 has 18 residues. Losses at the gene ends were 6 bases for V and 4 bases for J; bases not matched to a gene: 17. Looked up from germline, CDR1 is MDHEN and CDR2 is SYDVKM.